A single sample gave rise to the 12 T cell receptor beta chains below, sequenced in a study. Using its own MiXCR run on the RT-PCR reads, TCRdb lists one record per CDR3 protein. The data hold hundreds of thousands of distinct CDR3 sequences, with 14% observed a single time. The sample was memory CD4+ T cells from blood. The receptors originated from a female donor in good health, serving as a healthy control.

This clonotype was seen a handful of times. This chain connects TRBV6-5 to TRBJ2-7; possibly TRBD1 or TRBD2 for D (6 bases each). Per the germline V gene, CDR1 is MNHEY and CDR2 is SVGAGI. This CDR3 spans 13 amino acids. Trimming took 4 bases from V and 6 from J, leaving 13 bases between them. CDR3 in DNA: TGTGCCAGCAGTTCCTGGGGGGCGGGCGAGCAGTACTTC. It is translated as CASSSWGAGEQYF.

This clonotype was detected many times. CDR3 sequence reads: CASSLAGQGLAKNIQYF. Written as DNA, the CDR3 is TGTGCCAGCAGCTTGGCGGGGCAGGGCCTAGCCAAAAACATTCAGTACTTC. The genes are TRBV5-6 and TRBJ2-4; D is possibly TRBD1 or TRBD2 (5 bases each). The CDR3 extends over 17 amino acids. Germline-derived CDR1 and CDR2 are SGHDT and YYEEEE. V lost 0 bases and J lost 0, with 13 bases in between. The whole variable domain, filled in from reference TRBV5-6 and TRBJ2-4, reads DAGVTQSPTHLIKTRGQQVTLRCSPKSGHDTVSWYQQALGQGPQFIFQYYEEEERQRGNFPDRFSGHQFPNYSSELNVNALLLGDSALYLCASSLAGQGLAKNIQYFGAGTRLSVL.

This clonotype was counted a few times. A much larger clone differs by one base, so this may be a read error. This chain links TRBV12-3 or TRBV12-4 with TRBJ2-7, with D unclear. Between the trimmed V and J ends, which lost 4 bases and 5 bases, there was a span of 18 bases. The length of the CDR3 is 15 residues. The CDR3 DNA is TGTGCCAGCAGTTCCGCAGGACCTGAGACGAACGAGCAGTACTTC. It specifies CASSSAGPETNEQYF.

This clonotype has at least ten counts. The chain couples TRBV4-2 to TRBJ1-2, with D possibly matching TRBD1 (5 bases). The CDR3 contains 18 residues. Looked up from germline, CDR1 is LGHNA and CDR2 is YNFKEQ. The V gene lost 4 bases and the J gene lost 4 bases, with 25 bases spanning the gap. This CDR3 is CASSLSDRIGVIGYGYTF. The DNA of the CDR3 is TGTGCCAGCAGCCTCTCAGACCGGATAGGGGTGATTGGCTATGGCTACACCTTC.

In its sample, this clonotype was seen a few times. The CDR3 DNA follows: TGTGCCAGCAGACGGGAGAACACTGAAGCTTTCTTT. Its translation is CASRRENTEAFF. The chain couples TRBV27 to TRBJ1-1; D is unresolved. CDR3 length: 12 residues. V was cut by 6 bases and J by 1 base, with 6 bases left in between. Germline assignment: CDR1 MNHEY and CDR2 SMNVEV (reference sequence).

The V and J genes are TRBV11-3 and TRBJ2-7; TRBD1 might be the D (6 bases). The CDR3 sequence is 14 residues long. Germline V gene sequence: CDR1 SGHNT, CDR2 YENEEA. V lost 4 bases to trimming and J lost 2 bases, with 12 bases between them. CDR3 sequence (DNA): TGTGCCAGCAGCTGGAGAGGGGGAACCTACGAGCAGTACTTC. Its translation is CASSWRGGTYEQYF.

Concerning this clonotype: With a much larger clone just one base away, this may be a read error. The rearrangement links TRBV20-1 to TRBJ2-5; D gene ambiguous. The CDR3 is 17 amino acids. Germline values: CDR1 DFQATT, CDR2 SNEGSKA (reference sequence). V was shortened by 0 bases and J by 7 bases, with 24 bases between the two germline ends. The CDR3: CSARDLMGSFRMGTQYF. The DNA of the CDR3 is TGCAGTGCTAGAGACCTCATGGGAAGTTTTCGCATGGGGACCCAGTACTTC.

The rearrangement links TRBV24-1 to TRBJ2-3, with 9 positions matching TRBD2. Germline CDR1 and CDR2: KGHDR and SFDVKD. The junction had 15 bases not matched to a gene; V was cut back by 6 bases and J by 3 bases. The CDR3 sequence is 18 residues long. CDR3 amino acids: CATSPSRVSGRDTDTQYF. In nucleotides, the CDR3 is TGTGCCACCAGTCCCTCCCGGGTTAGCGGGAGAGATACAGATACGCAGTATTTT.

This clonotype was detected many times. The rearrangement links TRBV5-1 to TRBJ2-5, with D uncertain. The CDR3 totals 14 residues. Germline lookup yields CDR1 SGHRS and CDR2 YFSETQ. Trimming left V 0 bases short and J 2 bases short, with 8 bases between. The CDR3 DNA is TGCGCCAGCAGCTTGGTCTCTTCTCAAGAGACCCAGTACTTC. It encodes CASSLVSSQETQYF.

This clonotype was counted only a few times. The CDR3 reads CASSSDRNEQFF. For the CDR3, the DNA is TGCGCCAGCAGCTCGGACAGAAATGAGCAGTTCTTC. V gene TRBV5-1 combines with J gene TRBJ2-1, with a possible D match to TRBD1 (6 bases). This CDR3 has 12 residues. V dropped 3 bases and J dropped 7 bases, with 8 bases sitting between them. Germline lookup yields CDR1 SGHRS and CDR2 YFSETQ.

The chain is built from TRBV5-1 and TRBJ2-2, with D perhaps matching TRBD1 (6 bases). Germline assignment: CDR1 SGHRS and CDR2 YFSETQ. The V end was cut by 4 bases, the J end by 5 bases, with 18 bases between. The CDR3 extends over 16 amino acids. CDR3 nucleotides: TGCGCCAGCAGCCTGAACCCAGGGGCGCGGACCGGGGAGCTGTTTTTT. Translation: CASSLNPGARTGELFF.

This clonotype was detected ten times or more. The V call is TRBV3-1, the J call TRBJ2-4; 10 bases line up with TRBD1. The ends lost 4 bases at V and 6 bases at J; junction bases unmatched: 3. The CDR3 covers 14 residues. Per the germline V gene, CDR1 is LGHDT and CDR2 is YNNKEL (reference sequence). In DNA, the CDR3 is TGTGCCAGCAGCCTTGGGACAGGGGCAAACATTCAGTACTTC. Protein: CASSLGTGANIQYF.